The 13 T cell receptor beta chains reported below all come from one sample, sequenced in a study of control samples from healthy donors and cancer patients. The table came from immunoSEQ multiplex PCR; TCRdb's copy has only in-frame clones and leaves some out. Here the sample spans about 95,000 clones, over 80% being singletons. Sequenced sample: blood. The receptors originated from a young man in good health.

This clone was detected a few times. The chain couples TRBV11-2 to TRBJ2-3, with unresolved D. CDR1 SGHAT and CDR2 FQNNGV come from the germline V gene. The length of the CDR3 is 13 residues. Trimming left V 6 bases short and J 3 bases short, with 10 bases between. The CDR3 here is CASREFSTDTQYF. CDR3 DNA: TGTGCCAGCAGGGAATTTAGTACAGATACGCAGTATTTT. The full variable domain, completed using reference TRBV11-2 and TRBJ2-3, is EAGVAQSPRYKIIEKRQSVAFWCNPISGHATLYWYQQILGQGPKLLIQFQNNGVVDDSQLPKDRFSAERLKGVDSTLKIQPAKLEDSAVYLCASREFSTDTQYFGPGTRLTVL.

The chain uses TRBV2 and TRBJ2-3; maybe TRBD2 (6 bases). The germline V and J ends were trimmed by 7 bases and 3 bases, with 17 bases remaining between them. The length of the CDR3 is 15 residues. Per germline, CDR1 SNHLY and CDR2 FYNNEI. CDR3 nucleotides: TGTGCCAGCAAGAAAGGGGAGGCAAGGACAGATACGCAGTATTTT. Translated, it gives CASKKGEARTDTQYF.

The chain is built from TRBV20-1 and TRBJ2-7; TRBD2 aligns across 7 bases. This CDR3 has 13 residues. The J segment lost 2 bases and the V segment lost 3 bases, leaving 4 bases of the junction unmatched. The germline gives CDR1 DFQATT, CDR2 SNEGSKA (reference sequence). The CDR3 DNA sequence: TGCAGTGCTAGTCGGCTAGCGGCCTACGAGCAGTACTTC. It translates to CSASRLAAYEQYF.

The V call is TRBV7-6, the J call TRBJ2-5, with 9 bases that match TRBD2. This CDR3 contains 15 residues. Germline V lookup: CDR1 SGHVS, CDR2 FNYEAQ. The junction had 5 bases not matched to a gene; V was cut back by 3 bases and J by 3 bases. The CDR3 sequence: CASSFVSSGEETQYF. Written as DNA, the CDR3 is TGTGCCAGCAGCTTCGTCTCTAGCGGGGAAGAGACCCAGTACTTC.

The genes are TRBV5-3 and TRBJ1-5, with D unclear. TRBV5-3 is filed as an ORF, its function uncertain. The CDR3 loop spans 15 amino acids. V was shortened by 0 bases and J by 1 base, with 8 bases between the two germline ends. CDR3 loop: CARSLVGRSNQPQHF. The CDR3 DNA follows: TGTGCCAGAAGCTTGGTCGGGCGGAGCAATCAGCCCCAGCATTTT.

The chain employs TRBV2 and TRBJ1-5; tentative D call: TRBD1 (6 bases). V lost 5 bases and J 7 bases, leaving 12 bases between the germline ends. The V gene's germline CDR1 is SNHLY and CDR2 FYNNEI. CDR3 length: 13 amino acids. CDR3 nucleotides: TGTGCCAGCAGTCGGGGGCTTGGCCAGCCCCAGCATTTT. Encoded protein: CASSRGLGQPQHF.

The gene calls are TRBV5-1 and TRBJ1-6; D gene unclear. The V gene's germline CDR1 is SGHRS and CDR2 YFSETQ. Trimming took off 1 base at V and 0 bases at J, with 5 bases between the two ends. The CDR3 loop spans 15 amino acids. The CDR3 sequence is CASSLSGSYNSPLHF. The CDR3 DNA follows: TGCGCCAGCAGCTTGAGCGGCTCCTATAATTCACCCCTCCACTTT.

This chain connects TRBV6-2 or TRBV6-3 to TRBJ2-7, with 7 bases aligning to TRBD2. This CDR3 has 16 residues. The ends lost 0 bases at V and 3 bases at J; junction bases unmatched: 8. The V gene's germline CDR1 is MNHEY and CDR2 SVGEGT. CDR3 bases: TGTGCCAGCAGTTACTCGAGCGGGAACCCCCACTACGAGCAGTACTTC. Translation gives CASSYSSGNPHYEQYF.

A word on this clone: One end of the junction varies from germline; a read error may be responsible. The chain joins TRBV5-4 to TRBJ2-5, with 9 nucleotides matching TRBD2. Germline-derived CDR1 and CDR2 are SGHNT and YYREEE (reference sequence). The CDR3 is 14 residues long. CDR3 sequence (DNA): TGTGCCAGCAGCTTGGGACTAGCGGAAACTGACATGGACTTC. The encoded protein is CASSLGLAETDMDF.

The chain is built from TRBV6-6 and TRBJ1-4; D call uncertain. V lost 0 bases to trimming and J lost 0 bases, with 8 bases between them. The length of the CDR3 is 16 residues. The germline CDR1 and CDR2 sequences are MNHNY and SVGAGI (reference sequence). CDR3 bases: TGTGCCAGCAGTTACTCGCTGGGAACAACTAATGAAAAACTGTTTTTT. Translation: CASSYSLGTTNEKLFF.

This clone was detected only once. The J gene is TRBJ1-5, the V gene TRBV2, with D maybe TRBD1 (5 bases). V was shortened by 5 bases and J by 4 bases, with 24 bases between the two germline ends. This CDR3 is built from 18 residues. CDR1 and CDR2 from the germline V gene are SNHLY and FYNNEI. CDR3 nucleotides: TGTGCCAGCAGTCTAATGAATTGGGGCCAAACCAAAAATCAGCCCCAGCATTTT. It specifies CASSLMNWGQTKNQPQHF.

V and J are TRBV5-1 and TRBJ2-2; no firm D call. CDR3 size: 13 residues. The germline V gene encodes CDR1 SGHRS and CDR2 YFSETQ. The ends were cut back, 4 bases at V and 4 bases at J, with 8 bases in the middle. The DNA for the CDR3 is TGCGCCAGCAGCGTTGCAAGCACCGGGGAGCTGTTTTTT. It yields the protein CASSVASTGELFF.

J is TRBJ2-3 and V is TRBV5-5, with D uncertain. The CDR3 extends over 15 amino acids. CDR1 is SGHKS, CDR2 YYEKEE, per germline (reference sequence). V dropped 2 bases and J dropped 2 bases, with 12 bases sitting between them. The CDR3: CASSFYPRATDTQYF. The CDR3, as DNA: TGTGCCAGCAGCTTCTATCCTAGAGCCACAGATACGCAGTATTTT.